The sequence of this TCR beta chain was determined in a study of blood T cell repertoires in COVID-19. Study context: From the United States, Italy and Spain came samples of acute and convalescent COVID-19. The analysed material was cDNA or gDNA that came from T cells, B-cell-depleted T cells, or PBMCs.

This CDR3 is 15 amino acids long. V lost 2 bases, J lost 7 bases, and 17 bases lay in between. Germline V CDR1 and CDR2: SNHLY, FYNNEI. In the original processing: Scientists estimated how many nucleated cells there were by amplifying reference gene primers. Generated by immunoSEQ multiplex PCR, the TCRdb table keeps only in-frame clones and is missing some. Clone size and V and J calls were adopted from that table, with D and trimming inferred from the DNA. The sample lists about 110,000 clones, roughly four fifths seen once, with around 14% in the top ten. What was sequenced was peripheral blood. This chain connects TRBV2 to TRBJ1-1; D call uncertain. This receptor was obtained from a woman between 55 and 75 years old with acute or convalescent COVID-19. The CDR3 bases are TGTGCCAGCAGTGAAATTATGGCAGGCACTGGTGAAGCTTTCTTT. Its translation: CASSEIMAGTGEAFF.